Following are 24 T cell receptor beta chains from one sample sequenced in a study of Ad26.COV2.S vaccination and SARS-CoV-2 variants. Treatment specified: some 20 received Ad26.COV2.S at low or high dose, single or two shots; several received placebo; per-sample allocation not given. Day 63 following the first vaccine or placebo injection was when the samples were taken. Repertoires were generated with immunoSEQ multiplex PCR, while TCRdb's copy carries only in-frame clones and drops some. The sample lists about 440,000 clones, approximately 88% occurring once. The sample here was peripheral blood, taken in a trial of Ad26.COV2.S vaccine versus placebo. Receptors were obtained from a person aged 18-60 years who received the Ad26.COV2.S COVID-19 vaccine or a placebo.

The J gene is TRBJ1-1, the V gene TRBV28, with a tentative D call TRBD1 (5 bases). There are 15 residues in the CDR3. Germline CDR1 is MDHEN and CDR2 is SYDVKM. V lost 8 bases to trimming and J lost 0 bases, with 16 bases between them. Here the CDR3 reads CASVGWGNMNTEAFF. Written as DNA, the CDR3 is TGTGCCAGCGTCGGGTGGGGGAATATGAACACTGAAGCTTTCTTT.

The CDR3 region has the DNA TGTGCCAGGCCCCGGGGGGGGCCAGGGCCCCCTGGCCGCTACGAGCAGTACTTC. Translated: CARPRGGPGPPGRYEQYF. The chain links TRBV7-3 to TRBJ2-7; 8 bases fit TRBD2. The CDR3 runs 18 residues. The V and J ends lost 9 bases and 3 bases, in that order; junction bases with no gene match: 22. CDR1 SGHTA and CDR2 FQGTGA come from the germline V gene.

This chain links TRBV2 with TRBJ2-2, with a weak D call TRBD2 (6 bases). V lost 7 bases, J lost 2 bases, and 14 bases lay in between. This CDR3 comprises 15 residues. Germline CDR1 is SNHLY and CDR2 is FYNNEI. The CDR3 sequence is CASTRLVLNTGELFF. The CDR3 bases are TGTGCCAGCACCAGACTAGTACTCAACACCGGGGAGCTGTTTTTT.

The J gene is TRBJ2-2, the V gene TRBV11-2; D might be TRBD2 (5 bases). This CDR3 has 16 residues. The ends were cut back, 5 bases at V and 3 bases at J, with 16 bases in the middle. CDR1 and CDR2 (germline): SGHAT, FQNNGV. The CDR3 DNA sequence: TGTGCCAGCAGCCCCAGAGTCGGAGGCGACACCGGGGAGCTGTTTTTT. Protein product: CASSPRVGGDTGELFF.

The rearrangement uses TRBV29-1 and TRBJ1-4; a weak D match, TRBD1 (6 bases). Per germline, CDR1 SQVTM and CDR2 ANQGSEA. The CDR3 is 13 residues long. Between the trimmed V and J ends, which lost 4 bases and 8 bases, there was a span of 14 bases. CDR3 DNA: TGCAGCGTTGGGGGGCCCCTAAAGGAAAAACTGTTTTTT. It encodes CSVGGPLKEKLFF.

The V gene is TRBV11-2, the J gene TRBJ2-2; the D is unclear. The CDR3 runs 11 residues. Germline V gene lookup returns CDR1 SGHAT and CDR2 FQNNGV. Trimming left V 5 bases short and J 8 bases short, with 6 bases between. The CDR3: CASSLRGELFF. The CDR3 DNA reads TGTGCCAGCAGCCTCAGGGGGGAGCTGTTTTTT.

The genes are TRBV2 and TRBJ2-2; D is undetermined. Germline assignment: CDR1 SNHLY and CDR2 FYNNEI. The CDR3 loop spans 12 amino acids. Between the trimmed V and J ends, which lost 7 bases and 9 bases, there was a span of 12 bases. CDR3 in DNA: TGTGCCAGCACCCCGACCGGAAGGGAGCTGTTTTTT. This translates into CASTPTGRELFF.

The count of this clone is one. The gene calls are TRBV7-9 and TRBJ2-1; 11 nucleotides align to TRBD1. V lost 7 bases, J lost 3 bases, and 8 bases stayed unmatched. The CDR3 contains 16 residues. CDR1 is SEHNR, CDR2 FQNEAQ, per germline (reference sequence). CDR3 sequence (DNA): TGTGCCAGCACCGGTGGGGGGACAGGGGGCTACAATGAGCAGTTCTTC. It yields the protein CASTGGGTGGYNEQFF.

V and J are TRBV28 and TRBJ2-3, with D unresolved. The CDR3 covers 11 residues. CDR1 MDHEN and CDR2 SYDVKM come from the germline V gene. With 4 bases removed from V and 12 bases from J, the gap between germline ends came to 11 bases. The CDR3 DNA reads as TGTGCCAGCAGTTCGATTTGGAACCAGTATTTT. It encodes CASSSIWNQYF.

This clone has just a few counts. V usage is TRBV28 and J usage is TRBJ2-2, with D perhaps matching TRBD1 (6 bases). CDR1 and CDR2 from the germline V gene are MDHEN and SYDVKM. The germline V and J ends were trimmed by 5 bases and 5 bases, with 9 bases remaining between them. The CDR3 extends over 13 amino acids. This CDR3 is CASSGQGTGELFF. The CDR3 DNA reads TGTGCCAGCAGTGGCCAGGGGACCGGGGAGCTGTTTTTT.

The rearrangement uses TRBV2 and TRBJ2-2, with a possible D match to TRBD2 (6 bases). Germline loops: CDR1 SNHLY, CDR2 FYNNEI. The CDR3 loop spans 14 amino acids. With 7 bases removed from V and 3 bases from J, the gap between germline ends came to 12 bases. The CDR3 is CASTRTGDTGELFF. CDR3 coding DNA: TGTGCCAGCACTCGAACGGGGGACACCGGGGAGCTGTTTTTT.

This sequence joins TRBV2 and TRBJ2-3; 9 bases match TRBD1. The germline gives CDR1 SNHLY, CDR2 FYNNEI. The CDR3 is 15 amino acids. Unmatched junction bases numbered 8, after V lost 6 bases and J lost 4 bases. In DNA form, the CDR3 reads TGTGCCAGCAGCCGGGGACAGGGTAGGGCAGATACGCAGTATTTT. Translated, it gives CASSRGQGRADTQYF.

This sequence joins TRBV7-9 and TRBJ2-7; tentatively, D is TRBD2 (6 bases). Germline-derived CDR1 and CDR2 are SEHNR and FQNEAQ (reference sequence). The germline V and J ends were trimmed by 1 base and 5 bases, with 15 bases remaining between them. CDR3 length: 15 amino acids. The CDR3 protein is CASSLEGTPWDEQYF. The CDR3 region has the DNA TGTGCCAGCAGCTTAGAGGGGACTCCCTGGGACGAGCAGTACTTC.

This clone appeared a single time. CDR3 sequence reads: CASKEMGVGDTIYF. The CDR3 coding sequence is TGTGCCAGCAAGGAGATGGGGGTTGGGGACACCATATATTTT. The rearrangement uses TRBV27 and TRBJ1-3; a weak D match, TRBD1 (5 bases). Trimming pared 7 bases from V and 8 bases from J, leaving 18 bases between. Germline loops: CDR1 MNHEY, CDR2 SMNVEV (reference sequence). The CDR3 is 14 residues long.

In DNA form, the CDR3 reads TGTGCCAGCTCACCCGGGACAGGGGGAGAGACCCAGTACTTC. Amino acid sequence: CASSPGTGGETQYF. This rearrangement joins TRBV18 to TRBJ2-5; TRBD1 matches at 11 bases. Germline V CDR1 and CDR2: KGHSH, LQKENI. CDR3 length: 14 residues. Trimming cost V 3 bases and J 4 bases; bases outside gene matches: 1.

The chain employs TRBV7-2 and TRBJ1-1; 7 nucleotides match TRBD1. Germline CDR1 SGHTA, CDR2 FQGNSA. CDR3 length equals 13 residues. After removal of 5 bases from V and 1 base from J, the junction contained 1 base not matched to a gene. The DNA of the CDR3 is TGTGCCAGCAGCCGGGACAGGAACACTGAAGCTTTCTTT. It codes for CASSRDRNTEAFF.

The V and J genes are TRBV3-1 (or the pseudogene TRBV3-2) and TRBJ2-3; D uncertain. The germline gives CDR1 LGHDT, CDR2 YNNKEL (reference sequence). The germline V and J ends were trimmed by 2 bases and 10 bases, with 25 bases remaining between them. The CDR3 is made up of 17 amino acids. The CDR3 bases are TGTGCCAGCAGCCAACAAACAAAAAGGTGTGGGCACCGGGCGCAGTATTTT. This codes for CASSQQTKRCGHRAQYF.

This chain uses TRBV19 with TRBJ1-2, with TRBD1 matching 8 bases. Germline assignment: CDR1 LNHDA and CDR2 SQIVND (reference sequence). V lost 4 bases to trimming and J lost 1 base; unmatched junction nucleotides: 5. This CDR3 region has 15 residues. The CDR3 nucleotides are TGTGCCAGTAGTACGCGGACAGGGATTAACTATGGCTACACCTTC. Amino acid sequence: CASSTRTGINYGYTF.

The genes are TRBV7-2 and TRBJ2-7; weak D call: TRBD2 (6 bases). The CDR3 spans 16 residues. Germline values: CDR1 SGHTA, CDR2 FQGNSA. Trimming shortened V by 2 bases and J by 4 bases, and 18 bases separated the two germline ends. The CDR3 sequence is CASSLQSLAAPYEQYF. CDR3 in DNA: TGTGCCAGCAGCTTACAGTCGTTAGCGGCTCCGTACGAGCAGTACTTC. The full variable domain, with the rest looked up from reference TRBV7-2 and TRBJ2-7, is GAGVSQSPSNKVTEKGKDVELRCDPISGHTALYWYRQSLGQGLEFLIYFQGNSAPDKSGLPSDRFSAERTGGSVSTLTIQRTQQEDSAVYLCASSLQSLAAPYEQYFGPGTRLTVT.

The rearrangement uses TRBV5-6 and TRBJ2-5; weak D call: TRBD1 (6 bases). CDR3 length equals 12 residues. The germline V gene has CDR1 SGHDT and CDR2 YYEEEE. Trimming pared 5 bases from V and 5 bases from J, leaving 10 bases between. The CDR3 DNA follows: TGTGCCAGCAGTAGGGGGATGGAGACCCAGTACTTC. Protein sequence: CASSRGMETQYF. The full variable domain, in which reference TRBV5-6 and TRBJ2-5 provide the parts outside the CDR3, is DAGVTQSPTHLIKTRGQQVTLRCSPKSGHDTVSWYQQALGQGPQFIFQYYEEEERQRGNFPDRFSGHQFPNYSSELNVNALLLGDSALYLCASSRGMETQYFGPGTRLLVL.

This clone was seen more than once but under ten times. This sequence joins TRBV19 and TRBJ2-2; D remains ambiguous. Per germline, CDR1 LNHDA and CDR2 SQIVND (reference sequence). The germline V and J ends were trimmed by 3 bases and 1 base, with 6 bases remaining between them. The CDR3 consists of 14 residues. DNA of the CDR3: TGTGCCAGTAGTATGACATGGAACACCGGGGAGCTGTTTTTT. It translates to CASSMTWNTGELFF.

V usage is TRBV6-6 and J usage is TRBJ2-2; weak D call: TRBD2 (6 bases). CDR3 length: 13 amino acids. Germline CDR1 MNHNY, CDR2 SVGAGI (reference sequence). The V gene lost 6 bases and the J gene lost 6 bases, with 11 bases spanning the gap. The DNA for the CDR3 is TGTGCCAGCAGGACTAGACAGTCCGGGGAGCTGTTTTTT. It is translated as CASRTRQSGELFF.

This clone came up once. The rearrangement links TRBV3-1 (or the pseudogene TRBV3-2) to TRBJ1-1, with no clear D. The germline CDR1 and CDR2 sequences are LGHDT and YNNKEL (reference sequence). The CDR3 loop spans 14 amino acids. The V and J ends lost 4 bases and 1 base respectively, with 10 bases between them. The DNA for the CDR3 is TGTGCCAGCAGCCCGAAGGCGGCGAACACTGAAGCTTTCTTT. Translated, it gives CASSPKAANTEAFF.

V gene TRBV5-1 combines with J gene TRBJ1-4, with D possibly being TRBD1 (6 bases). Germline lookup yields CDR1 SGHRS and CDR2 YFSETQ. The CDR3 loop spans 14 amino acids. With 2 bases removed from V and 5 bases from J, the gap between germline ends came to 10 bases. The CDR3 DNA is TGCGCCAGCAGCTTCGGAGGGGGAAATGAAAAACTGTTTTTT. Its protein is CASSFGGGNEKLFF.